Sequencing of this T cell receptor (beta chain) was carried out in a study of blood T cell repertoires in COVID-19 (TCRdb year 2020). A note on the overall study: Samples from collaborators originated in the United States, Italy and Spain and spanned both the acute and convalescent phases of COVID-19. The prospective study material was composed of cDNA or gDNA derived from T cells, B-cell-depleted T cells, or PBMCs. Subjects who had been exposed to COVID-19, were actively infected with it, or had recovered from it provided the deeply sampled blood TCRbeta repertoires that made up the dataset. A freely available public database, intended as a resource for researchers studying the immune response to SARS-CoV-2, is where the repertoires were released. Samples came from the ongoing ImmuneRACE study (first 160 participants) plus 1,254 subjects from 6 global collaborators. Sample metadata almost always included a de-identified subject ID, COVID-19 status, age in years and sex. HLA class I and class II types, where available, came from metadata supplied by the sample provider rather than from assay-based typing.

The paper's findings and limits, for the study overall: The amount of clinical and demographic metadata varied by source and participant and was provided uncurated.

TCRbeta CDR3 regions were amplified from genomic DNA using the immunoSEQ Assay, a bias-controlled multiplex PCR. Per the source publication's procedure: Within the assay, amplification of reference gene primers was used to estimate how many nucleated cells each sample contained. To quantify the absolute abundance of each unique TCRbeta CDR3 rearrangement, sequence reads were collapsed and filtered. Productive Simpson clonality was computed per sample as the square root of Simpson's diversity index over productive rearrangements. TCRdb's version of the immuneACCESS table is confined to in-frame rearrangements and falls short of the full clone set. An unresolved V gene accounts for under half of the shortfall where checked; the remainder is of unknown origin. V and J calls plus clone size are reproduced from that table; the DNA served to infer D and trimming. The sample table lists some 200,000 clones, around 82% of them with a count of one. The ten biggest clones cover 9.5% to 15% of the sample.

Whole blood was collected in K2EDTA tubes by collaborating institutions according to the institutions' own protocols. For TCRbeta analysis, collaborators shipped samples as frozen whole blood, isolated PBMCs, or DNA extracted from either of those sample types. Concerning this clone itself: The antigen this receptor binds is unknown. Base qualities are not at hand, and no much larger clone is one base apart.

Counted from cysteine to phenylalanine, this CDR3 has 13 amino acids. Only CDR3 DNA is held: 39 bases, read in frame from base 1. V drops 8 bases and J drops 13 bases, leaving 24 bases in between. Per the germline V gene, SGHAT is the CDR1 and FQNNGV is the CDR2. In this chain, TRBV11-2 is recombined with TRBJ2-7; the D segment could be TRBD2, given 5 matching bases. This clonotype was sampled from a human donor in a cohort sampled during active COVID-19. Sequencing was performed on peripheral blood. The CDR3 has the sequence CASGQWASGVVYF. The bases are TGTGCCAGCGGGCAATGGGCCTCCGGGGTTGTTTACTTC.